This TCR beta chain was sequenced during a study of shared clonotypes between healthy human individuals. General observations from the study: Some naive CD4 clonotypes, roughly 4.8%, turned up in common across a handful of donors. It was the few donors that limited the genetic and exposure-history diversity represented. Sharing of clonotypes among donors was expected to vary with sequencing depth.

Repertoires were generated with immunoSEQ multiplex PCR, while TCRdb's copy carries only in-frame clones and drops some. The sample includes about 1,500,000 clones, roughly 96% of them seen just once. Points on this clone: Antigen: not known.

The study separated CD4+ cells into CD45RA+ naive and CD45RA-negative memory subsets. Germline-derived CDR1 and CDR2 are SEHNR and FQNEAQ (reference sequence). There are 17 residues in the CDR3. Losses at the gene ends were 2 bases for V and 6 bases for J; bases not matched to a gene: 16. This receptor was obtained from a man younger than 40 in good health. The rearrangement uses TRBV7-9 and TRBJ2-7, with 7 bases identical to TRBD1. What was sequenced was naive CD4+ T cells sorted from blood. Subset noted: CD45RA+ positively selected. The CDR3 sequence: CASSLYLGTGVAGEQYF. DNA of the CDR3: TGTGCCAGCAGCTTATATTTGGGAACAGGGGTAGCAGGCGAGCAGTACTTC.